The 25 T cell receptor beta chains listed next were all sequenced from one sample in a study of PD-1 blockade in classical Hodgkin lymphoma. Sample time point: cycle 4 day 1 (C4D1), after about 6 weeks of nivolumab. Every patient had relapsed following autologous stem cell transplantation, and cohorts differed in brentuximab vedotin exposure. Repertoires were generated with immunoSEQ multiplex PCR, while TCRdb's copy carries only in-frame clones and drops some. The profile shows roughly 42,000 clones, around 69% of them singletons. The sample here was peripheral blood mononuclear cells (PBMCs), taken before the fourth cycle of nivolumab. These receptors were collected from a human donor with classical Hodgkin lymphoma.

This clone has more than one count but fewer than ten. The CDR3 sequence is CASSLDPSSYNEQFF. CDR3 nucleotide sequence: TGTGCCAGCAGCCTCGACCCGAGCTCCTACAATGAGCAGTTCTTC. The rearrangement uses TRBV14 and TRBJ2-1; D not resolved. The V end lost 4 bases, the J end lost 0 bases, and 10 bases lay between the germline ends. CDR3 length: 15 amino acids. Per the germline V gene, CDR1 is SGHDN and CDR2 is FVKESK.

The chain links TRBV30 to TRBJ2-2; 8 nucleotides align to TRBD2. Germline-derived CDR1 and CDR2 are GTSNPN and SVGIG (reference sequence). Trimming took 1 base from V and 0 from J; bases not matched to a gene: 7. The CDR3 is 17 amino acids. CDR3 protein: CAWSGVGGASNTGELFF. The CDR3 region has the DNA TGTGCCTGGAGTGGGGTCGGGGGGGCCTCGAACACCGGGGAGCTGTTTTTT. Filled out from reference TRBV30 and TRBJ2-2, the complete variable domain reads SQTIHQWPATLVQPVGSPLSLECTVEGTSNPNLYWYRQAAGRGLQLLFYSVGIGQISSEVPQNLSASRPQDRQFILSSKKLLLSDSGFYLCAWSGVGGASNTGELFFGEGSRLTVL.

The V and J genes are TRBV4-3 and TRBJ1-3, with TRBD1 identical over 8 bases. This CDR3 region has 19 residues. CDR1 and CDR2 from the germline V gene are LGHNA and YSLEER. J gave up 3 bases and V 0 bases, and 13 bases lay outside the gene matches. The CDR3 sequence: CASSQDQTGTGKVGNTIYF. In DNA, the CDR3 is TGCGCCAGCAGCCAAGATCAGACCGGGACAGGCAAAGTTGGAAACACCATATATTTT.

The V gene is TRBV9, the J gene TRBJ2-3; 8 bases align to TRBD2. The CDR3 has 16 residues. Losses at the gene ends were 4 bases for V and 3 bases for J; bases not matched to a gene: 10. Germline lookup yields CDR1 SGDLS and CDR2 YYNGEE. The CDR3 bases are TGTGCCAGCAGCTCGGTGAGCGGGGGACGTACAGATACGCAGTATTTT. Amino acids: CASSSVSGGRTDTQYF. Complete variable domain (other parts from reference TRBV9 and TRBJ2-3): DSGVTQTPKHLITATGQRVTLRCSPRSGDLSVYWYQQSLDQGLQFLIQYYNGEERAKGNILERFSAQQFPDLHSELNLSSLELGDSALYFCASSSVSGGRTDTQYFGPGTRLTVL.

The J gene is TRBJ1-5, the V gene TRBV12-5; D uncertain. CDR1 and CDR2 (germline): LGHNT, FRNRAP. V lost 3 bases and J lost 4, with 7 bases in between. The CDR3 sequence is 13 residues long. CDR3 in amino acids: CASGFLRNQPQHF. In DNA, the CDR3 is TGTGCTAGTGGTTTTCTGAGGAATCAGCCCCAGCATTTT.

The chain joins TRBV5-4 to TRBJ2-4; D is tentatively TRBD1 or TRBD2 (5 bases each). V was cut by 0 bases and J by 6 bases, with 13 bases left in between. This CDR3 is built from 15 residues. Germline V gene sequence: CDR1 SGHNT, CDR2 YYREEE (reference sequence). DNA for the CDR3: TGTGCCAGCAGCTTGGCAGGCAGAGGGACAAACATTCAGTACTTC. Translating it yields CASSLAGRGTNIQYF. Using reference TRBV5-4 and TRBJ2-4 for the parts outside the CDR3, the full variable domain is ETGVTQSPTHLIKTRGQQVTLRCSSQSGHNTVSWYQQALGQGPQFIFQYYREEENGRGNFPPRFSGLQFPNYSSELNVNALELDDSALYLCASSLAGRGTNIQYFGAGTRLSVL.

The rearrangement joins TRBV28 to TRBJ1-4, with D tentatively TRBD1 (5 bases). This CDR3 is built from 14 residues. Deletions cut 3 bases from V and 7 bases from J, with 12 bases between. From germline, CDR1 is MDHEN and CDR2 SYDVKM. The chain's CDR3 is CASSFWGMGEKLFF. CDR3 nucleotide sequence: TGTGCCAGCAGTTTCTGGGGGATGGGTGAAAAACTGTTTTTT.

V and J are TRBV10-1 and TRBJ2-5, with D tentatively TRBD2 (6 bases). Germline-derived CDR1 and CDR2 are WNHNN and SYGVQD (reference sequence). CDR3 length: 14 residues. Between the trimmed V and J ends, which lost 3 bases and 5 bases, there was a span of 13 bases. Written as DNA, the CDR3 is TGCGCCAGCAGTGATCCAGGGACTGCGGAGACCCAGTACTTC. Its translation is CASSDPGTAETQYF.

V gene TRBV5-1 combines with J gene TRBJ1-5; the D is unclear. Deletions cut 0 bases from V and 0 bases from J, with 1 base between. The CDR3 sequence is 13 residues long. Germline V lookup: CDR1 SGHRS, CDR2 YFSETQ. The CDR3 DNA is TGCGCCAGCAGCTTGGATAGCAATCAGCCCCAGCATTTT. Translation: CASSLDSNQPQHF.

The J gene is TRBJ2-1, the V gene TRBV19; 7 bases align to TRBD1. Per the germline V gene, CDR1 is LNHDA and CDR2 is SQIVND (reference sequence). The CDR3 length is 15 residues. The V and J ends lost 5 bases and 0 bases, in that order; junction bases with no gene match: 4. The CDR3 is CASSGDSHSYNEQFF. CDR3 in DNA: TGTGCCAGTAGTGGGGACAGCCACTCCTACAATGAGCAGTTCTTC.

The CDR3 nucleotides are TGTGCCAGCACCGGAACAGGGATCGATAGCAATCAGCCCCAGCATTTT. Translated, it gives CASTGTGIDSNQPQHF. J is TRBJ1-5 and V is TRBV27, with D perhaps TRBD1 (6 bases). Germline values: CDR1 MNHEY, CDR2 SMNVEV (reference sequence). Trimming shortened V by 7 bases and J by 0 bases, and 16 bases separated the two germline ends. The CDR3 runs 16 residues.

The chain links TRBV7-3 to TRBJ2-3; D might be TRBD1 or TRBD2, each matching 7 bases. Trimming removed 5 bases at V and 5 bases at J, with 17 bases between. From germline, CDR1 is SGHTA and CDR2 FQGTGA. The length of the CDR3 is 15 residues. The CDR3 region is CASSPQDREGDTQYF. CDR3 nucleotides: TGTGCCAGCAGCCCTCAAGACAGGGAGGGAGATACGCAGTATTTT.

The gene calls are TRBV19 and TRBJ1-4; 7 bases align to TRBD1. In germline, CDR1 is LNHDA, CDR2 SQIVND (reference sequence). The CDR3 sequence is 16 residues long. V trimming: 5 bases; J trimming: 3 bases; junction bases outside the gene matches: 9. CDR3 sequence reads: CASSGRTGVSNEKLFF. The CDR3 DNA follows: TGTGCCAGTAGTGGGCGCACAGGGGTTTCTAATGAAAAACTGTTTTTT.

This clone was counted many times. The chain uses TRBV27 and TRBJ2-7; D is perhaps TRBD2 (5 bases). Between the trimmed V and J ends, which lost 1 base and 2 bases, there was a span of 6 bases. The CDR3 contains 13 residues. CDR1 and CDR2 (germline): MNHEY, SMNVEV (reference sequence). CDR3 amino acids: CASSLLGAYEQYF. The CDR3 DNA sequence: TGTGCCAGCAGTTTATTGGGAGCCTACGAGCAGTACTTC.

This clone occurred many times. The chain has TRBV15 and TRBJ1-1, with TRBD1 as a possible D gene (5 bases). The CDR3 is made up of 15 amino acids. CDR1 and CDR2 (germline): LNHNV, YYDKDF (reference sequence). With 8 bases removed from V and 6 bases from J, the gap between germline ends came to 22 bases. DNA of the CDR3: TGTGCCACCGCTAGTTCTGACTCAGGGTACCCTGAAGCTTTCTTT. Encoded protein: CATASSDSGYPEAFF. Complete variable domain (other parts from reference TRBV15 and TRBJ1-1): DAMVIQNPRYQVTQFGKPVTLSCSQTLNHNVMYWYQQKSSQAPKLLFHYYDKDFNNEADTPDNFQSRRPNTSFCFLDIRSPGLGDTAMYLCATASSDSGYPEAFFGQGTRLTVV.

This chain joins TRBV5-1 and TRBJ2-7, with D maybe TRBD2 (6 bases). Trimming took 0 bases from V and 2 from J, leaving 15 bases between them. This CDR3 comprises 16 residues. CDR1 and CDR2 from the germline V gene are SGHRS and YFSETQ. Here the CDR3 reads CASSLVGEVSAYEQYF. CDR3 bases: TGCGCCAGCAGCTTGGTCGGGGAGGTATCAGCCTACGAGCAGTACTTC.

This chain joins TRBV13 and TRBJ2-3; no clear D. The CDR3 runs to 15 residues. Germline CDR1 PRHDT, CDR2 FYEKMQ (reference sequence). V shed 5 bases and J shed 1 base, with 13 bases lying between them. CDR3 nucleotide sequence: TGTGCCAGCAGCCGGCCAACTGGCGGCACAGATACGCAGTATTTT. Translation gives CASSRPTGGTDTQYF.

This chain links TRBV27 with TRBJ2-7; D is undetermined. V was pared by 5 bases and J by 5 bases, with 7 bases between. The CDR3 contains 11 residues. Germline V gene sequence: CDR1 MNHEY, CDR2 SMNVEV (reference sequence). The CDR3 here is CASSQWDEQYF. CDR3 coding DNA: TGTGCCAGCAGTCAGTGGGACGAGCAGTACTTC.

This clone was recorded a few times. CDR3 bases: TGCGCCAGCAGCCAGGACAGGGGGAACTATGGCTACACCTTC. Translating it yields CASSQDRGNYGYTF. The chain links TRBV4-3 to TRBJ1-2; 10 bases align to TRBD1. J lost 2 bases, V lost 3 bases, and 0 bases had no gene match. This CDR3 has 14 residues. CDR1 is LGHNA and CDR2 is YSLEER in the germline V gene.

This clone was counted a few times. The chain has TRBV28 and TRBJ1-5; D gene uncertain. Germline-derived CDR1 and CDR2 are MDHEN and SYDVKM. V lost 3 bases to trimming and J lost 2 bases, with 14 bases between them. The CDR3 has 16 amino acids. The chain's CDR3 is CASSFLARTGNQPQHF. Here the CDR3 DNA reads TGTGCCAGCAGTTTCCTTGCGAGAACCGGCAATCAGCCCCAGCATTTT.

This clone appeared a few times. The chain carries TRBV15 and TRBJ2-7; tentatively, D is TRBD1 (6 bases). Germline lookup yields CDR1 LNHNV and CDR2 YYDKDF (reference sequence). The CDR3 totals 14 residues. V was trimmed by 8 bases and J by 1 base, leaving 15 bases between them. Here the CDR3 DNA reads TGTGCCACCGGAATCGGGACATCTTCCTACGAGCAGTACTTC. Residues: CATGIGTSSYEQYF.

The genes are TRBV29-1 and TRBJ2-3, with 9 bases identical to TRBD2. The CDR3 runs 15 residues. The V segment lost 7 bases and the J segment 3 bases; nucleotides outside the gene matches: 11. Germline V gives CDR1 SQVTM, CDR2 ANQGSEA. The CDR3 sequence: CSAAPAGGQTDTQYF. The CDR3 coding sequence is TGCAGCGCAGCCCCAGCGGGGGGCCAGACAGATACGCAGTATTTT.

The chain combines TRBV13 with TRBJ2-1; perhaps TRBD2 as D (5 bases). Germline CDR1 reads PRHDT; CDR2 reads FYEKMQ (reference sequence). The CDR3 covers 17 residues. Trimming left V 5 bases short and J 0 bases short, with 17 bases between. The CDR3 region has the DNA TGTGCCAGCAGCCCGAGAGGCGGAGGCAGCTCCTACAATGAGCAGTTCTTC. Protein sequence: CASSPRGGGSSYNEQFF.

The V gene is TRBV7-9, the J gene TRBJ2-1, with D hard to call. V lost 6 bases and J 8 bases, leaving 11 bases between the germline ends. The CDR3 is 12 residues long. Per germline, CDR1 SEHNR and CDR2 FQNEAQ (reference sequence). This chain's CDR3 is CASSTQPDEQFF. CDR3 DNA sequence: TGTGCCAGCAGTACCCAACCGGATGAGCAGTTCTTC.

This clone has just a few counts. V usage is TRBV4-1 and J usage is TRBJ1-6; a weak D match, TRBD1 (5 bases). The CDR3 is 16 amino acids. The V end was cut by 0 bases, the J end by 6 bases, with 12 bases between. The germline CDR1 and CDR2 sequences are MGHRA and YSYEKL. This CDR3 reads CASSQDEGTVNSPLHF. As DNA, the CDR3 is TGCGCCAGCAGCCAAGATGAAGGGACGGTTAATTCACCCCTCCACTTT.